The 14 T cell receptor beta chains below were found in one sample sequenced in a study of blood T cell repertoires in COVID-19. Only in-frame clones appear in the TCRdb table, and some are missing; sequencing was by immunoSEQ multiplex PCR. The sample contains over 90,000 clones, 70% to 90% of which appear only once. The sequencing sample was made of peripheral blood. Receptors originate from a woman in her sixties or seventies with acute or convalescent COVID-19.

This clone was picked up a small number of times. This chain joins TRBV29-1 and TRBJ2-5; D not certain. The germline V gene has CDR1 SQVTM and CDR2 ANQGSEA. V lost 5 bases and J lost 5, with 9 bases in between. The CDR3 runs 11 residues. The chain's CDR3 is CSVYSFETQYF. The CDR3 coding sequence is TGCAGCGTTTACAGCTTCGAGACCCAGTACTTC.

J is TRBJ2-7 and V is TRBV6-5; 7 nucleotides line up with TRBD1. V lost 7 bases and J lost 6; bases outside the gene matches: 15. The CDR3 is 15 amino acids. Germline V gene lookup returns CDR1 MNHEY and CDR2 SVGAGI. The CDR3 DNA follows: TGTGCCAGCAAGACGTGGACAGGATATTCCGGCGAGCAGTACTTC. Amino acid sequence: CASKTWTGYSGEQYF.

This chain links TRBV29-1 with TRBJ2-1, with TRBD2 matching 11 bases. V lost 5 bases, J lost 4 bases, and 4 bases stayed unmatched. The CDR3 has 14 residues. The germline V gene encodes CDR1 SQVTM and CDR2 ANQGSEA. The chain's CDR3 is CSVYLAGGYNEQFF. The CDR3 nucleotides are TGCAGCGTTTATCTAGCGGGAGGATACAATGAGCAGTTCTTC.

The J gene is TRBJ1-2, the V gene TRBV6-6; no reliable D call. The CDR3 is made up of 12 amino acids. CDR1 is MNHNY and CDR2 is SVGAGI in the germline V gene (reference sequence). V was pared by 6 bases and J by 4 bases, with 9 bases between. The CDR3 sequence is CASRSGIYGYTF. The CDR3 DNA sequence: TGTGCCAGCAGGTCCGGGATCTATGGCTACACCTTC.

The gene calls are TRBV27 and TRBJ1-4, with D possibly TRBD1 on 6 matching bases. The CDR3 runs to 16 residues. In germline, CDR1 is MNHEY, CDR2 SMNVEV (reference sequence). Between the trimmed V and J ends, which lost 3 bases and 3 bases, there was a span of 14 bases. In DNA form, the CDR3 reads TGTGCCAGCAGTTTGGGGGCAGGGAGGGCTAATGAAAAACTGTTTTTT. Residues: CASSLGAGRANEKLFF.

The chain employs TRBV11-2 and TRBJ2-7; D unclear. There are 13 residues in the CDR3. V dropped 1 base and J dropped 6 bases, with 10 bases sitting between them. The germline gives CDR1 SGHAT, CDR2 FQNNGV. The CDR3 bases are TGTGCCAGCAGCTTAGCTCCCCCTTCCGAGCAGTACGTC. Amino acids: CASSLAPPSEQYV.

The chain couples TRBV11-2 to TRBJ2-1; 14 bases are shared with TRBD2. The CDR3 extends over 17 amino acids. Germline-derived CDR1 and CDR2 are SGHAT and FQNNGV. With 1 base clipped from V and 2 bases from J, the junction kept 1 base outside the gene matches. CDR3 sequence (DNA): TGTGCCAGCAGCTTAGGACTAGCGGGAGGGCCCTACAATGAGCAGTTCTTC. Translation: CASSLGLAGGPYNEQFF. The full variable domain, with the rest looked up from reference TRBV11-2 and TRBJ2-1, is EAGVAQSPRYKIIEKRQSVAFWCNPISGHATLYWYQQILGQGPKLLIQFQNNGVVDDSQLPKDRFSAERLKGVDSTLKIQPAKLEDSAVYLCASSLGLAGGPYNEQFFGPGTRLTVL.

The V and J genes are TRBV7-9 and TRBJ1-1; D unclear. Trimming took 5 bases from V and 1 from J, leaving 8 bases between them. Germline V CDR1 and CDR2: SEHNR, FQNEAQ (reference sequence). The CDR3 length is 13 residues. CDR3 amino acids: CASSISGNTEAFF. CDR3 sequence (DNA): TGTGCCAGCAGCATTTCAGGGAACACTGAAGCTTTCTTT. The full variable domain, with the rest looked up from reference TRBV7-9 and TRBJ1-1, is DTGVSQNPRHKITKRGQNVTFRCDPISEHNRLYWYRQTLGQGPEFLTYFQNEAQLEKSRLLSDRFSAERPKGSFSTLEIQRTEQGDSAMYLCASSISGNTEAFFGQGTRLTVV.

The genes are TRBV7-9 and TRBJ1-5, with D unclear. Germline CDR1 and CDR2: SEHNR and FQNEAQ (reference sequence). V dropped 5 bases and J dropped 6 bases, with 17 bases sitting between them. The CDR3 extends over 15 amino acids. CDR3 in DNA: TGTGCCAGCAGCGGCGGGGTGGCTTTCGGTCAGCCCCAGCATTTT. Translating it yields CASSGGVAFGQPQHF.

The chain employs TRBV4-1 and TRBJ1-3, with D perhaps matching TRBD1 (6 bases). The V and J ends lost 5 bases and 2 bases respectively, with 16 bases between them. Germline V gives CDR1 MGHRA, CDR2 YSYEKL. This CDR3 spans 16 amino acids. The CDR3 DNA follows: TGCGCCAGCAGCAGCTTCAGGGGTCTGGCTGGAAACACCATATATTTT. Its protein product is CASSSFRGLAGNTIYF.

The chain is built from TRBV9 and TRBJ2-6; TRBD1 agrees at 10 bases. There are 19 residues in the CDR3. Germline CDR1 is SGDLS and CDR2 is YYNGEE. The V and J ends lost 4 bases and 1 base, in that order; junction bases with no gene match: 11. DNA of the CDR3: TGTGCCAGCAGCCAAACGAGACAGGGGGCATCTTCTGGGGCCAACGTCCTGACTTTC. It is translated as CASSQTRQGASSGANVLTF. Full variable domain (missing parts from reference TRBV9 and TRBJ2-6): DSGVTQTPKHLITATGQRVTLRCSPRSGDLSVYWYQQSLDQGLQFLIQYYNGEERAKGNILERFSAQQFPDLHSELNLSSLELGDSALYFCASSQTRQGASSGANVLTFGAGSRLTVL.

The gene calls are TRBV27 and TRBJ2-6; D may be TRBD2 (6 bases). V lost 3 bases and J 0 bases, leaving 12 bases between the germline ends. Germline CDR1 MNHEY, CDR2 SMNVEV (reference sequence). The CDR3 runs 17 residues. CDR3 DNA: TGTGCCAGCAGTTTTTTCGGGAGCAACTCTGGGGCCAACGTCCTGACTTTC. It translates to CASSFFGSNSGANVLTF. Looking up the rest from reference TRBV27 and TRBJ2-6 gives the full variable domain: EAQVTQNPRYLITVTGKKLTVTCSQNMNHEYMSWYRQDPGLGLRQIYYSMNVEVTDKGDVPEGYKVSRKEKRNFPLILESPSPNQTSLYFCASSFFGSNSGANVLTFGAGSRLTVL.

The genes are TRBV12-3 or TRBV12-4 and TRBJ1-2; 7 nucleotides agree with TRBD1. The CDR3 is 12 amino acids. The V gene end was trimmed by 6 bases and the J gene end by 7 bases; junction bases not matched to a gene: 5. In DNA, the CDR3 is TGTGCCAGCAGCCCGACAGGGACTGGCTACACCTTC. Translation: CASSPTGTGYTF.

The chain combines TRBV7-2 with TRBJ1-1; D is unclear. This CDR3 is 13 amino acids long. Deletions cut 3 bases from V and 5 bases from J, with 10 bases between. The V gene's germline CDR1 is SGHTA and CDR2 FQGNSA. The CDR3 region is CASSFGGQTEAFF. The CDR3 DNA reads TGTGCCAGCAGCTTCGGCGGGCAAACTGAAGCTTTCTTT.